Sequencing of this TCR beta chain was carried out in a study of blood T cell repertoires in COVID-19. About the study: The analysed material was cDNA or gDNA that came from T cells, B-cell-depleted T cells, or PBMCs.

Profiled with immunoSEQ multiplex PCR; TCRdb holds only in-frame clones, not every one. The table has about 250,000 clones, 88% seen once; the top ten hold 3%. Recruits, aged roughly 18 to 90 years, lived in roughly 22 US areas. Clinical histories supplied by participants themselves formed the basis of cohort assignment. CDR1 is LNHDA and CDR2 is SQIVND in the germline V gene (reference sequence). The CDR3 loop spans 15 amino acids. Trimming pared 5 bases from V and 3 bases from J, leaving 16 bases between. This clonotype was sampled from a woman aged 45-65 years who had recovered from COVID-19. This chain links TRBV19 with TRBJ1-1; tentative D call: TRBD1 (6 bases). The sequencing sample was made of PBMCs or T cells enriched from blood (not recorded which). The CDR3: CASSLRATGYTEAFF. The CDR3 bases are TGTGCCAGTAGTCTACGAGCAACAGGGTACACTGAAGCTTTCTTT.